Below, 24 T cell receptor beta chains from the same sample are listed, as sequenced in a study of human T cells and chemical hapten exposure. TCRdb re-called the RACE reads through MiXCR, storing one row per CDR3 protein. The sample carries a few hundred thousand distinct CDR3 sequences, 4% to 5.5% recorded once. Documented time point: patch test 1, 2 weeks after DPC sensitization. Treatment defined: therapeutic diphenylcyclopropenone sensitization with weekly scalp DPC. The source material was whole blood, sampled in connection with sensitization to the hapten diphenylcyclopropenone (DPC). Source of these receptors: a woman between 50 and 59 years old with alopecia areata. Some clones in this sample may be carry-over from other donors' samples.

In its sample, this clonotype was seen many times. CDR3 coding DNA: TGTGCCATCAGTGAGTCGAGTTTTGCGGCCTACGAGCAGTACTTC. Translation gives CAISESSFAAYEQYF. V and J are TRBV10-3 and TRBJ2-7; no clear D. In germline, CDR1 is ENHRY, CDR2 SYGVKD. The CDR3 spans 15 residues. The V and J ends lost 0 bases and 2 bases respectively, with 11 bases between them.

This clonotype has a count of ten or more. The rearrangement links TRBV28 to TRBJ2-3, with D perhaps TRBD2 (6 bases). Germline V lookup: CDR1 MDHEN, CDR2 SYDVKM. The V and J ends lost 0 bases and 1 base respectively, with 8 bases between them. The CDR3 has 15 amino acids. In DNA, the CDR3 is TGTGCCAGCAGTTTATGGGCTAGCGGCACAGATACGCAGTATTTT. Protein product: CASSLWASGTDTQYF.

This clonotype was seen at least ten times. The chain couples TRBV10-3 to TRBJ2-1, with 7 bases matching TRBD1. The V segment lost 4 bases and the J segment 2 bases; nucleotides outside the gene matches: 5. Germline values: CDR1 ENHRY, CDR2 SYGVKD. The CDR3 totals 15 residues. The CDR3 sequence: CAISVRQGAYNEQFF. For the CDR3, the DNA is TGTGCCATCAGTGTGAGACAGGGAGCCTACAATGAGCAGTTCTTC.

In this sample, this clonotype turned up a few times. The CDR3 coding sequence is TGTGCCAGCAGCGAAAGGAACTATGGCTACACCTTC. Translated, it gives CASSERNYGYTF. The gene calls are TRBV3-1 and TRBJ1-2; D unclear. The germline CDR1 and CDR2 sequences are LGHDT and YNNKEL (reference sequence). Trimming left V 5 bases short and J 2 bases short, with 6 bases between. The CDR3 extends over 12 amino acids.

This clonotype was counted many times. V and J are TRBV6-6 and TRBJ2-6, with TRBD1 identical over 9 bases. V trimming: 2 bases; J trimming: 4 bases; junction bases outside the gene matches: 6. Looked up from germline, CDR1 is MNHNY and CDR2 is SVGAGI (reference sequence). CDR3 length: 17 residues. The CDR3: CASSYPRTGAGANVLTF. CDR3 coding DNA: TGTGCCAGCAGTTACCCCAGGACAGGGGCCGGGGCCAACGTCCTGACTTTC.

This clonotype was detected many times. J is TRBJ2-2 and V is TRBV20-1; 7 bases align to TRBD2. The CDR3 has 14 amino acids. Unmatched junction bases numbered 5, after V lost 3 bases and J lost 4 bases. Germline V CDR1 and CDR2: DFQATT, SNEGSKA (reference sequence). As DNA, the CDR3 is TGCAGTGCTAGTCACGGGGAGGGCACCGGGGAGCTGTTTTTT. Its translation: CSASHGEGTGELFF.

This clonotype was detected many times. This sequence joins TRBV27 and TRBJ2-3, with D maybe TRBD2 (6 bases). There are 15 residues in the CDR3. V was cut by 0 bases and J by 5 bases, with 12 bases left in between. Germline V gene sequence: CDR1 MNHEY, CDR2 SMNVEV (reference sequence). The DNA of the CDR3 is TGTGCCAGCAGTTTATCGGAGGGAGATATAGATACGCAGTATTTT. Amino acid sequence: CASSLSEGDIDTQYF.

This clonotype has a count of ten or more. This chain connects TRBV30 to TRBJ2-1; D is perhaps TRBD2 (6 bases). Germline CDR1 is GTSNPN and CDR2 is SVGIG (reference sequence). Trimming stripped 4 bases from V and 6 bases from J, with 16 bases between. CDR3 size: 14 residues. The CDR3, as DNA: TGTGCCTGGACTGAGGGACTTACCGTCAATGAGCAGTTCTTC. This codes for CAWTEGLTVNEQFF.

This clonotype was observed a handful of times. The rearrangement uses TRBV18 and TRBJ1-5; possibly TRBD1 for D (5 bases). The ends were cut back, 6 bases at V and 4 bases at J, with 19 bases in the middle. This CDR3 is built from 16 residues. In germline, CDR1 is KGHSH, CDR2 LQKENI. This CDR3 is CASSPRLLGANQPQHF. The CDR3 nucleotides are TGTGCCAGCTCGCCCCGACTCCTAGGGGCAAATCAGCCCCAGCATTTT. The variable domain in full, completed from reference TRBV18 and TRBJ1-5, reads NAGVMQNPRHLVRRRGQEARLRCSPMKGHSHVYWYRQLPEEGLKFMVYLQKENIIDESGMPKERFSAEFPKEGPSILRIQQVVRGDSAAYFCASSPRLLGANQPQHFGDGTRLSIL.

This clonotype was detected many times. V gene TRBV7-2 combines with J gene TRBJ2-3, with D maybe TRBD1 (5 bases). CDR3 length: 13 amino acids. Per germline, CDR1 SGHTA and CDR2 FQGNSA. The ends were cut back, 5 bases at V and 9 bases at J, with 15 bases in the middle. CDR3 residues: CASSLPGHLTQYF. In nucleotides, the CDR3 is TGTGCCAGCAGCCTCCCCGGACACTTGACGCAGTATTTT.

This clonotype was observed many times. The J gene is TRBJ2-7, the V gene TRBV24-1, with D possibly being TRBD1 (6 bases). This CDR3 is built from 11 residues. Germline V lookup: CDR1 KGHDR, CDR2 SFDVKD. The V end was cut by 9 bases, the J end by 3 bases, with 8 bases between. This CDR3 reads CATGRGYEQYF. CDR3 nucleotides: TGTGCCACCGGCAGGGGCTACGAGCAGTACTTC.

In its sample, this clonotype was seen many times. V gene TRBV5-1 combines with J gene TRBJ2-1; tentatively, D is TRBD2 (5 bases). V shed 3 bases and J shed 7 bases, with 20 bases lying between them. Germline V gives CDR1 SGHRS, CDR2 YFSETQ. The CDR3 runs to 16 residues. The CDR3 is CASSSWSGLEENEQFF. Written as DNA, the CDR3 is TGCGCCAGCAGCTCCTGGAGCGGCCTGGAGGAGAATGAGCAGTTCTTC.

This chain uses TRBV6-5 with TRBJ2-5; the match to TRBD2 covers 7 bases. The CDR3 runs to 13 residues. CDR1 is MNHEY, CDR2 SVGAGI, per germline. V shed 0 bases, J shed 6 bases, and the junction held 1 base outside the gene matches. The CDR3 DNA is TGTGCCAGCAGTTACTCAGCGGGGAAGACCCAGTACTTC. Its protein product is CASSYSAGKTQYF.

This clonotype was observed many times. As DNA, the CDR3 is TGCAGCGTTGAACAGGGGGCGTTAAACACTGAAGCTTTCTTT. As protein: CSVEQGALNTEAFF. The J gene is TRBJ1-1, the V gene TRBV29-1, with TRBD1 matching 8 bases. Germline V CDR1 and CDR2: SQVTM, ANQGSEA. V gave up 2 bases and J gave up 2 bases; unmatched junction bases: 4. The CDR3 extends over 14 amino acids.

This clonotype has ten or more counts. This sequence joins TRBV10-3 and TRBJ2-3; TRBD2 matches at 7 bases. Per the germline V gene, CDR1 is ENHRY and CDR2 is SYGVKD. The V and J ends lost 8 bases and 0 bases, in that order; junction bases with no gene match: 11. The CDR3 loop spans 16 amino acids. Written as DNA, the CDR3 is TGTGCCATCTCAGGGAGGGGTAGCGGGAGCACAGATACGCAGTATTTT. Its protein is CAISGRGSGSTDTQYF.

The chain is built from TRBV10-3 and TRBJ2-3; 12 nucleotides line up with TRBD1. From germline, CDR1 is ENHRY and CDR2 SYGVKD. CDR3 length: 16 amino acids. The V gene end was trimmed by 2 bases and the J gene end by 4 bases; junction bases not matched to a gene: 4. CDR3 DNA sequence: TGTGCCATCAGTGAGACCGGGACAGGGGGCCCAGATACGCAGTATTTT. It encodes CAISETGTGGPDTQYF.

This chain connects TRBV24-1 to TRBJ2-1; 9 bases match TRBD2. Germline V CDR1 and CDR2: KGHDR, SFDVKD. The CDR3 spans 14 residues. V shed 5 bases, J shed 8 bases, and the junction held 6 bases outside the gene matches. The CDR3 region is CATSALAGRDEQFF. CDR3 nucleotide sequence: TGTGCCACCAGTGCCCTAGCGGGAAGGGATGAGCAGTTCTTC.

The V and J genes are TRBV6-5 and TRBJ1-6; D uncertain. Trimming took 2 bases from V and 10 from J, leaving 9 bases between them. CDR3 length equals 13 residues. Germline lookup yields CDR1 MNHEY and CDR2 SVGAGI. DNA for the CDR3: TGTGCCAGCAGTTACGGTAGTTGGTCACCCCTCCACTTT. It yields the protein CASSYGSWSPLHF.

This clonotype was seen more than once but under ten times. The rearrangement joins TRBV5-1 to TRBJ2-7, with TRBD1 matching 9 bases. The CDR3 contains 14 residues. Trimming took 2 bases from V and 7 from J; bases not matched to a gene: 7. From germline, CDR1 is SGHRS and CDR2 YFSETQ. The CDR3 is CASSFGTGKGEQYF. In DNA, the CDR3 is TGCGCCAGCAGCTTCGGGACAGGGAAGGGAGAGCAGTACTTC.

This clonotype has only a few counts. V is TRBV9 and J is TRBJ1-4; TRBD1 agrees at 10 bases. This CDR3 is 14 amino acids long. Germline assignment: CDR1 SGDLS and CDR2 YYNGEE. The V and J ends lost 0 bases and 7 bases, in that order; junction bases with no gene match: 0. The CDR3 DNA reads as TGTGCCAGCAGCGTAGGACAGGGGGCTGAAAAACTGTTTTTT. This translates into CASSVGQGAEKLFF.

This clonotype was seen many times. V is TRBV30 and J is TRBJ2-3, with a weak D call TRBD2 (6 bases). CDR1 and CDR2 (germline): GTSNPN, SVGIG (reference sequence). CDR3 length: 13 residues. The V end was cut by 5 bases, the J end by 6 bases, with 15 bases between. CDR3 in amino acids: CAWSNGGQDTQYF. In DNA form, the CDR3 reads TGTGCCTGGTCCAACGGGGGTCAGGATACGCAGTATTTT.

V is TRBV5-4 and J is TRBJ2-7; D might be TRBD1 (6 bases). This CDR3 region has 15 residues. V dropped 4 bases and J dropped 0 bases, with 14 bases sitting between them. Per germline, CDR1 SGHNT and CDR2 YYREEE (reference sequence). The CDR3 is CASSQTGGPSYEQYF. CDR3 coding DNA: TGTGCCAGCAGCCAGACAGGAGGACCCTCCTACGAGCAGTACTTC.

This clonotype was recorded many times. For the CDR3, the DNA is TGTGCCAGCAGCTTAGGCAGGGGAAGCAATCAGCCCCAGCATTTT. This gives the protein CASSLGRGSNQPQHF. The chain recombines TRBV7-6 with TRBJ1-5; TRBD1 might be the D (6 bases). The CDR3 totals 15 residues. Trimming removed 1 base from V and 1 base from J, with 8 bases in between. CDR1 and CDR2 (germline): SGHVS, FNYEAQ. Using reference TRBV7-6 and TRBJ1-5 for the parts outside the CDR3, the full variable domain is GAGVSQSPRYKVTKRGQDVALRCDPISGHVSLYWYRQALGQGPEFLTYFNYEAQQDKSGLPNDRFSAERPEGSISTLTIQRTEQRDSAMYRCASSLGRGSNQPQHFGDGTRLSIL.

V is TRBV7-9 and J is TRBJ2-7; weak D call: TRBD2 (6 bases). V lost 5 bases, J lost 2 bases, and 16 bases lay in between. From germline, CDR1 is SEHNR and CDR2 FQNEAQ (reference sequence). This CDR3 is built from 15 residues. The CDR3 DNA sequence: TGTGCCAGCAGCCCTGGGATGTGGGGGGCCTACGAGCAGTACTTC. Amino acid sequence: CASSPGMWGAYEQYF.